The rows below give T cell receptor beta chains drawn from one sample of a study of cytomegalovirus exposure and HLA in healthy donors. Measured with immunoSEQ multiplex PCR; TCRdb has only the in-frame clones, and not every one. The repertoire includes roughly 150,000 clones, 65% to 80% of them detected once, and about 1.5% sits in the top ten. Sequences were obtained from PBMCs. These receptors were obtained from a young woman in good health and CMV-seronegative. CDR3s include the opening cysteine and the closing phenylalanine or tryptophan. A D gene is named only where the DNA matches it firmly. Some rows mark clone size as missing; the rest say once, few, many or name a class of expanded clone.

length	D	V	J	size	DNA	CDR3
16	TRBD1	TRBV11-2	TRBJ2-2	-	TGTGCCAGCAGCAGATGGGGGACAGAGAACACCGGGGAGCTGTTTTTT	CASSRWGTENTGELFF
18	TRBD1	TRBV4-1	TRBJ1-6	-	TGCGCCAGCAGCCAAGATTATTCGGGGGACAGGTCGCGATCACCCCTCCACTTT	CASSQDYSGDRSRSPLHF
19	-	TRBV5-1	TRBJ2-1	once	TGCGCCAGCAGCTTCCCCCCCATCCTTCGGGATAGCTCCTACAATGAGCAGTTCTTC	CASSFPPILRDSSYNEQFF
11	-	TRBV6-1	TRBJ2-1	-	TGTGCCAGCAGACCAACCCCCGGGCAGTTCTTC	CASRPTPGQFF
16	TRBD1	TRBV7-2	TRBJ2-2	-	TGTGCCAGCAGCTTGTACGGACAGGGGGTTACCGGGGAGCTGTTTTTT	CASSLYGQGVTGELFF
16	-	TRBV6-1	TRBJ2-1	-	TGTGCCAGCAGTGAAGTGGTTGGGCTGTTAGTATCGGAGCAGTTCTTC	CASSEVVGLLVSEQFF
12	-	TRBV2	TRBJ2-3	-	TGTGCCACTACCTCTAGCACAGATACGCAGTATTTT	CATTSSTDTQYF
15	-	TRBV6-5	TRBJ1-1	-	TGTGCCAGCAGTCCGAGCTCAATCGGGGGAACTGAAGCTTTCTTT	CASSPSSIGGTEAFF
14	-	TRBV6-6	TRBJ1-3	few	TGTGCCAGCGTTAGGCAGGGAAGTGGAAACACCATATATTTT	CASVRQGSGNTIYF
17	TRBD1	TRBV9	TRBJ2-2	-	TGTGCCAGCAGCAGGTCCGGGACAGGGGGCAATACCGGGGAGCTGTTTTTT	CASSRSGTGGNTGELFF
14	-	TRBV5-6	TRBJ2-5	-	TGTGCCAGCAGCTTACGTTCTAGCACGGAGACCCAGTACTTC	CASSLRSSTETQYF
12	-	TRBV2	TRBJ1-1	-	TGTGCCAGCGGGGGAGGTGTCACTGAAGCTTTCTTT	CASGGGVTEAFF
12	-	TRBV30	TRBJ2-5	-	TGTGCCTGGAGTGCGGGTCAAGAGACCCAGTACTTC	CAWSAGQETQYF
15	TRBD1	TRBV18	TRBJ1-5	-	TGTGCCAGCTCGGTCGGGACAGTTCAAAATCAGCCCCAGCATTTT	CASSVGTVQNQPQHF
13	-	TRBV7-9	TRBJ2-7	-	TGTGCCAGCAGCTTAGGACTAGCCTACGAGCAGTACTTC	CASSLGLAYEQYF
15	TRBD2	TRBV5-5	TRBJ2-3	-	TGTGCCAGCAGCTTAGGGCGGGGGAGCACAGATACGCAGTATTTT	CASSLGRGSTDTQYF
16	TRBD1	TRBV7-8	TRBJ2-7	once	TGTGCCAGTCAGAAAAGGGACAGGGGACCGTGGTACGAGCAGTACTTC	CASQKRDRGPWYEQYF
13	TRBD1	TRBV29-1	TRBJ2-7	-	TGCAGCGTTGAATCGGGACAGGGCCACGAGCAGTACTTC	CSVESGQGHEQYF
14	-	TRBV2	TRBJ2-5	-	TGTGCCAGCAGTTTGGGGACTTACCAAGAGACCCAGTACTTC	CASSLGTYQETQYF
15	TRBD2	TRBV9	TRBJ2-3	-	TGTGCCAGCAGCGTGGGACTAGCGGGAGCAGATACGCAGTATTTT	CASSVGLAGADTQYF
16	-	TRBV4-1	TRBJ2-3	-	TGCGCCAGCAGCGAAAGGTTTCAAGGTACAGGAGATACGCAGTATTTT	CASSERFQGTGDTQYF
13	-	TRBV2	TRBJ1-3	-	TGTGCCAGCAGTGAAGGGCGGGGAAACACCATATATTTT	CASSEGRGNTIYF
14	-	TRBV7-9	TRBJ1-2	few	TGTGCCAGCAGCCAATCTCCAGGGAACTATGGCTACACCTTC	CASSQSPGNYGYTF
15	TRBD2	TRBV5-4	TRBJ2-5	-	TGTGCCAGCAGCCAACGGACTAGCGGGACCGGGGCCCAGTACTTC	CASSQRTSGTGAQYF
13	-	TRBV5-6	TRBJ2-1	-	TGTGCCAGCAGCCCCCCACGGTACAATGAGCAGTTCTTC	CASSPPRYNEQFF
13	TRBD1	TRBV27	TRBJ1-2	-	TGTGCCAGCAGTCGGGACAGGGGGCGACTGTACACCTTC	CASSRDRGRLYTF
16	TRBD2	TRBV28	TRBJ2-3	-	TGTGCCAGCTCCCTCGGCGGGGGTGCTAGCACAGATACGCAGTATTTT	CASSLGGGASTDTQYF
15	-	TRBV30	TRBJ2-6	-	TGTGCCTGGGGGTGGGGAGTCTCTGGGGCCAACGTCCTGACTTTC	CAWGWGVSGANVLTF
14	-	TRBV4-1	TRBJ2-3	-	TGCGCCAGCAGCCAAAGAGTATTTGTAGATACGCAGTATTTT	CASSQRVFVDTQYF
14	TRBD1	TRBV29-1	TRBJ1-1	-	TGCAGCGTTCTCTTGGGACAGGGGAGCACTGAAGCTTTCTTT	CSVLLGQGSTEAFF
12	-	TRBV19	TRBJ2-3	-	TGTGCCTCGGGCGGGTCCAGCAGCGCGCAGTATTTT	CASGGSSSAQYF
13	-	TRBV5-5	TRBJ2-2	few	TGTGCCAGCAGCTTCGTAAACACCGGGGAGCTGTTTTTT	CASSFVNTGELFF
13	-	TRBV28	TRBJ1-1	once	TGTGCCAGCACTAATCGGGTGAACACTGAAGCTTTCTTT	CASTNRVNTEAFF
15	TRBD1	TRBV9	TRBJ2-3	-	TGTGCCAGCAGCGTCTTACAGGGGGCGCATGATACGCAGTATTTT	CASSVLQGAHDTQYF
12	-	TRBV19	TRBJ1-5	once	TGTGCCAGTAGTATGTGGGCTCAGCCCCAGCATTTT	CASSMWAQPQHF
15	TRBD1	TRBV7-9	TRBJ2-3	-	TGTGCCAGCAGCCTGGGACAGGATCCCACAGATACGCAGTATTTT	CASSLGQDPTDTQYF
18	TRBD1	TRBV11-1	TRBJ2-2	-	TGTGCCAGCAGCTTTGGGGGCCGGGACAGGGGTCCCACCGGGGAGCTGTTTTTT	CASSFGGRDRGPTGELFF
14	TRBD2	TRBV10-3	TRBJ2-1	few	TGTGCCATCAGTCCCGGGACTAGCGACAATGAGCAGTTCTTC	CAISPGTSDNEQFF
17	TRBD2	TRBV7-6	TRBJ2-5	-	TGTGCCAGCAGCACCGGACTAGCGGGAGGGTACCAAGAGACCCAGTACTTC	CASSTGLAGGYQETQYF
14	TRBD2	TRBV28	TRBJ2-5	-	TGTGCCAGCAGTTTAGCGGGGGGCCAAGAGACCCAGTACTTC	CASSLAGGQETQYF
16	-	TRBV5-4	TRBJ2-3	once	TGTGCCAGCAGCGGCGGACTCAGCGTAAGCACAGATACGCAGTATTTT	CASSGGLSVSTDTQYF
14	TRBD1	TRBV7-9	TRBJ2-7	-	TGTGCCAGCAGACAAGACAGGGGGGCTCACGAGCAGTACTTC	CASRQDRGAHEQYF
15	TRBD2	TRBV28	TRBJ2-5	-	TGTGCCAGCAACATACGGGGGGGCGGCCAAGAGACCCAGTACTTC	CASNIRGGGQETQYF
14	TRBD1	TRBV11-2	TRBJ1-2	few	TGTGCCAGCAGCCCCACGCCGGGACAGCTTGGCTACACCTTC	CASSPTPGQLGYTF
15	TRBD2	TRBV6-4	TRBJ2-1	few	TGTGCCAGCAGTTCAAGCGGGGGGGCCGAAAATGAGCAGTTCTTC	CASSSSGGAENEQFF
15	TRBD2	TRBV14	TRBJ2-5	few	TGTGCCAGCAGCCGCTTTAGCGGGGTGCAAGAGACCCAGTACTTC	CASSRFSGVQETQYF